This T cell receptor beta chain was recovered during a study of control samples from healthy donors and cancer patients. This table comes from immunoSEQ multiplex PCR, and its TCRdb copy is limited to in-frame clones, with some not included. This table holds just under 75,000 clones, roughly 87% found once. From germline, CDR1 is SGHRS and CDR2 YFSETQ. V lost 4 bases, J lost 4 bases, and 3 bases lay in between. This CDR3 has 11 amino acids. With regard to this clone: In the same sample, other DNA sequences code for this CDR3.

The sequence was obtained from a woman aged 50 to 65 in good health. Sequencing input: blood. This chain connects TRBV5-1 to TRBJ2-1, with unresolved D. CDR3 nucleotide sequence: TGCGCCAGCAGCCAATACAATGAGCAGTTCTTC. Its protein product is CASSQYNEQFF.